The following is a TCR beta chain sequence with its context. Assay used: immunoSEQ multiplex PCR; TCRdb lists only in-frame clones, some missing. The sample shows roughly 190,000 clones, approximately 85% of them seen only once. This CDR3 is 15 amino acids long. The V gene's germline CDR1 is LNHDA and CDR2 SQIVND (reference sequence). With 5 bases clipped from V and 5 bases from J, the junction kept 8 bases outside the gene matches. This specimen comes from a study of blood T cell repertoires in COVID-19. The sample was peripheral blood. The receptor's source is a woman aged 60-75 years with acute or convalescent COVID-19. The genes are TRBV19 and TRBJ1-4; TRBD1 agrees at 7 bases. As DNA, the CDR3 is TGTGCCAGTAGTTCACAGGGGCTTCGGAATGAAAAACTGTTTTTT. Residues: CASSSQGLRNEKLFF.